This passage covers 23 T cell receptor beta chains from one sample sequenced in a study of blood T cell repertoires in COVID-19. Sequenced by immunoSEQ multiplex PCR; TCRdb stores in-frame clones only, minus some. Among nearly 200,000 clones, 70% to 90% were seen once, and the ten largest hold roughly 5%. Sequences were obtained from peripheral blood. The receptors stem from a woman aged 70-85 years with active or convalescent COVID-19.

J is TRBJ1-1 and V is TRBV7-9; weak D call: TRBD1 (6 bases). V shed 3 bases and J shed 3 bases, with 8 bases lying between them. Per the germline V gene, CDR1 is SEHNR and CDR2 is FQNEAQ (reference sequence). The length of the CDR3 is 13 residues. Here the CDR3 DNA reads TGTGCCAGCAGCTTCACAGGGTACACTGAAGCTTTCTTT. Its translation: CASSFTGYTEAFF.

This clone was seen at least ten times. CDR3 bases: TGCGCCAGCAGCTTGGACAGGTTTGGCTACACCTTC. Translated: CASSLDRFGYTF. V gene TRBV5-1 combines with J gene TRBJ1-2, with D possibly being TRBD1 (5 bases). V shed 0 bases and J shed 7 bases, with 7 bases lying between them. The CDR3 runs 12 residues. Germline lookup yields CDR1 SGHRS and CDR2 YFSETQ.

This clone came up once. This chain's CDR3 is CASSARTSGNTGELFF. The CDR3 DNA follows: TGCGCCAGCAGCGCCCGGACTAGCGGGAACACCGGGGAGCTGTTTTTT. V usage is TRBV5-1 and J usage is TRBJ2-2; 10 bases are a match to TRBD2. CDR3 size: 16 residues. Germline assignment: CDR1 SGHRS and CDR2 YFSETQ. V trimming: 4 bases; J trimming: 1 base; junction bases outside the gene matches: 4.

The chain recombines TRBV11-2 with TRBJ2-3, with D maybe TRBD2 (8 bases). The germline V gene encodes CDR1 SGHAT and CDR2 FQNNGV. The length of the CDR3 is 16 residues. The germline V and J ends were trimmed by 5 bases and 6 bases, with 21 bases remaining between them. Written as DNA, the CDR3 is TGTGCCAGCAGCAAAACAGGGGCATCGGGAGGGGATACGCAGTATTTT. This codes for CASSKTGASGGDTQYF.

The chain carries TRBV28 and TRBJ1-1; D may be TRBD1 (5 bases). V dropped 6 bases and J dropped 3 bases, with 20 bases sitting between them. The CDR3 runs 16 residues. Germline V gene sequence: CDR1 MDHEN, CDR2 SYDVKM. In nucleotides, the CDR3 is TGTGCCAGCAGCCGGGGAGGGGTAAATCCTTACACTGAAGCTTTCTTT. Its protein product is CASSRGGVNPYTEAFF. The whole variable domain, remainder taken from reference TRBV28 and TRBJ1-1, is DVKVTQSSRYLVKRTGEKVFLECVQDMDHENMFWYRQDPGLGLRLIYFSYDVKMKEKGDIPEGYSVSREKKERFSLILESASTNQTSMYLCASSRGGVNPYTEAFFGQGTRLTVV.

This chain links TRBV14 with TRBJ1-1; TRBD1 might be the D (6 bases). The CDR3 sequence is 13 residues long. V lost 5 bases and J lost 3, with 10 bases in between. Germline CDR1 and CDR2: SGHDN and FVKESK. The CDR3 here is CASSFEGDTEAFF. The CDR3 nucleotides are TGTGCCAGCAGCTTCGAGGGGGACACTGAAGCTTTCTTT. Full variable domain (outside the CDR3, taken from reference TRBV14 and TRBJ1-1): EAGVTQFPSHSVIEKGQTVTLRCDPISGHDNLYWYRRVMGKEIKFLLHFVKESKQDESGMPNNRFLAERTGGTYSTLKVQPAELEDSGVYFCASSFEGDTEAFFGQGTRLTVV.

The chain carries TRBV2 and TRBJ2-3; 15 bases map to TRBD2. CDR3 length equals 15 residues. The J segment lost 10 bases and the V segment lost 6 bases, leaving 8 bases of the junction unmatched. Germline V gene lookup returns CDR1 SNHLY and CDR2 FYNNEI. CDR3 nucleotides: TGTGCCAGCAGGGCCCGGACTAGCGGGAGGGGGGCGCAGTATTTT. Protein: CASRARTSGRGAQYF.

The gene calls are TRBV5-1 and TRBJ2-5, with D tentatively TRBD1 (5 bases). The V gene lost 5 bases and the J gene lost 2 bases, with 13 bases spanning the gap. The CDR3 has 14 amino acids. CDR1 is SGHRS, CDR2 YFSETQ, per germline. The CDR3 region is CASRDSRDQETQYF. Here the CDR3 DNA reads TGCGCCAGCAGAGACAGTCGTGATCAAGAGACCCAGTACTTC.

The chain employs TRBV18 and TRBJ2-3; unclear D gene. Germline V gives CDR1 KGHSH, CDR2 LQKENI. Trimming cost V 3 bases and J 4 bases, with 20 bases left between them. This CDR3 has 17 amino acids. CDR3 protein: CASSPPAASEAADTQYF. Written as DNA, the CDR3 is TGTGCCAGCTCACCTCCCGCAGCCTCCGAGGCGGCAGATACGCAGTATTTT.

A word on this clone: The same CDR3 is also encoded by other DNA sequences in this sample. The V and J genes are TRBV5-1 and TRBJ1-1; maybe TRBD1 (5 bases). The V and J ends lost 0 bases and 4 bases respectively, with 10 bases between them. The CDR3 sequence is 14 residues long. CDR1 is SGHRS and CDR2 is YFSETQ in the germline V gene. CDR3 residues: CASSLGQGGTEAFF. The CDR3 DNA follows: TGCGCCAGCAGCTTGGGGCAGGGTGGCACTGAAGCTTTCTTT. Full variable domain (missing parts from reference TRBV5-1 and TRBJ1-1): KAGVTQTPRYLIKTRGQQVTLSCSPISGHRSVSWYQQTPGQGLQFLFEYFSETQRNKGNFPGRFSGRQFSNSRSEMNVSTLELGDSALYLCASSLGQGGTEAFFGQGTRLTVV.

This chain joins TRBV27 and TRBJ1-3; 9 positions match TRBD1. From germline, CDR1 is MNHEY and CDR2 SMNVEV (reference sequence). CDR3 length: 17 residues. Trimming cost V 5 bases and J 0 bases; bases outside gene matches: 8. The CDR3 loop is CASSPWDRATSGNTIYF. In nucleotides, the CDR3 is TGTGCCAGCAGTCCTTGGGACAGGGCGACCTCTGGAAACACCATATATTTT.

V is TRBV7-3 and J is TRBJ2-1, with TRBD2 identical over 11 bases. CDR1 is SGHTA, CDR2 FQGTGA, per germline. The CDR3 consists of 16 residues. V dropped 3 bases and J dropped 6; count of bases not matched to a gene: 7. Here the CDR3 reads CASSFPSGRSANEQFF. The CDR3 DNA sequence: TGTGCCAGCAGCTTTCCTAGCGGGAGGTCGGCCAATGAGCAGTTCTTC.

V gene TRBV5-4 combines with J gene TRBJ2-7; 7 positions match TRBD1. The CDR3 covers 16 residues. The germline V gene encodes CDR1 SGHNT and CDR2 YYREEE (reference sequence). J was trimmed by 4 bases and V by 0 bases; bases with no gene match: 10. The chain's CDR3 is CASSLAPGQGVYEQYF. In nucleotides, the CDR3 is TGTGCCAGCAGCTTGGCCCCTGGGCAGGGGGTATACGAGCAGTACTTC.

This clone occurred once. The V and J genes are TRBV28 and TRBJ2-7, with D possibly matching TRBD1 (8 bases). The length of the CDR3 is 14 residues. CDR1 is MDHEN, CDR2 SYDVKM, per germline. Between the trimmed V and J ends, which lost 4 bases and 6 bases, there was a span of 16 bases. The CDR3 loop is CASSSTGEGLEQYF. The CDR3 region has the DNA TGTGCCAGCAGTTCGACAGGGGAGGGGCTCGAGCAGTACTTC. The variable domain in full, with the rest retrieved from reference TRBV28 and TRBJ2-7, is DVKVTQSSRYLVKRTGEKVFLECVQDMDHENMFWYRQDPGLGLRLIYFSYDVKMKEKGDIPEGYSVSREKKERFSLILESASTNQTSMYLCASSSTGEGLEQYFGPGTRLTVT.

The V call is TRBV2, the J call TRBJ2-1, with 12 positions matching TRBD1. Germline CDR1 SNHLY, CDR2 FYNNEI. The CDR3 is 19 amino acids. J gave up 7 bases and V 5 bases, and 18 bases lay outside the gene matches. The CDR3 sequence: CASSRDRGLSGRAINEQFF. Here the CDR3 DNA reads TGTGCCAGCAGTAGGGACAGGGGGCTAAGTGGGAGGGCCATAAATGAGCAGTTCTTC.

The chain employs TRBV6-5 and TRBJ1-6, with 7 nucleotides matching TRBD1. The V and J ends lost 7 bases and 15 bases, in that order; junction bases with no gene match: 6. Germline CDR1 reads MNHEY; CDR2 reads SVGAGI. The CDR3 is 11 residues long. The CDR3 bases are TGTGCCAGCACCAAAGGGACAGTCCTCCACTTT. Its protein is CASTKGTVLHF.

V gene TRBV27 combines with J gene TRBJ1-3; possibly TRBD1 for D (6 bases). Germline loops: CDR1 MNHEY, CDR2 SMNVEV (reference sequence). The CDR3 totals 15 residues. Trimming removed 8 bases at V and 0 bases at J, with 14 bases between. CDR3 in amino acids: CASRLTGISGNTIYF. For the CDR3, the DNA is TGTGCCAGCCGACTCACAGGGATCTCTGGAAACACCATATATTTT.

The rearrangement links TRBV5-4 to TRBJ1-3, with D maybe TRBD1 (5 bases). V lost 0 bases to trimming and J lost 0 bases, with 13 bases between them. Germline-derived CDR1 and CDR2 are SGHNT and YYREEE (reference sequence). The CDR3 sequence is 17 residues long. The CDR3 DNA reads as TGTGCCAGCAGCTTGGGGATCGACAGACACTCTGGAAACACCATATATTTT. It encodes CASSLGIDRHSGNTIYF.

This rearrangement joins TRBV21-1 to TRBJ1-3; the D segment call TRBD1 is taken from the table without a DNA check. TRBV21-1 constitutes a pseudogene. This CDR3 is 19 amino acids long. For the CDR3, the DNA is TGTGCCAGCAGCAAAAGCAGCGCAGGGGGATGCTCCTCTGGAAACACCATATATTTT. It is translated as CASSKSSAGGCSSGNTIYF.

V usage is TRBV5-1 and J usage is TRBJ2-7; D is uncertain. CDR3 length equals 14 residues. The germline V gene has CDR1 SGHRS and CDR2 YFSETQ. The ends were cut back, 0 bases at V and 2 bases at J, with 9 bases in the middle. CDR3 sequence (DNA): TGCGCCAGCAGCTTGGCCTCGAGGACCTACGAGCAGTACTTC. It translates to CASSLASRTYEQYF.

This clone was seen once. The V gene is TRBV14, the J gene TRBJ1-2; D uncertain. CDR1 is SGHDN and CDR2 is FVKESK in the germline V gene. The CDR3 contains 11 residues. V gave up 8 bases and J gave up 4 bases, with 8 bases separating them. The CDR3 protein is CASQGSYGYTF. CDR3 sequence (DNA): TGTGCCAGCCAAGGGAGCTATGGCTACACCTTC.

This clone is a singleton in its sample. The CDR3 is CASSWTGDNSPLHF. The CDR3 DNA is TGCGCCAGCAGCTGGACAGGAGATAATTCACCCCTCCACTTT. The chain recombines TRBV5-1 with TRBJ1-6; TRBD1 agrees at 7 bases. The length of the CDR3 is 14 residues. Germline V gives CDR1 SGHRS, CDR2 YFSETQ. V trimming: 3 bases; J trimming: 5 bases; junction bases outside the gene matches: 2.

This rearrangement joins TRBV9 to TRBJ1-4; D unclear. The germline CDR1 and CDR2 sequences are SGDLS and YYNGEE. Trimming shortened V by 4 bases and J by 4 bases, and 17 bases separated the two germline ends. This CDR3 is built from 16 residues. The CDR3 nucleotides are TGTGCCAGCAGCCGGAGACTCAACACTATTAATGAAAAACTGTTTTTT. Its translation is CASSRRLNTINEKLFF. Together with reference TRBV9 and TRBJ1-4, the CDR3 gives the full variable domain: DSGVTQTPKHLITATGQRVTLRCSPRSGDLSVYWYQQSLDQGLQFLIQYYNGEERAKGNILERFSAQQFPDLHSELNLSSLELGDSALYFCASSRRLNTINEKLFFGSGTQLSVL.